What follows is one T cell receptor (beta chain) and its context. The data derive from a study of blood T cell repertoires in COVID-19. Study as a whole: The analysed material was cDNA or gDNA that came from T cells, B-cell-depleted T cells, or PBMCs.

CDR3 length: 14 residues. Germline V gene data show CDR1 as LNHDA and CDR2 as SQIVND (reference sequence). The trim removed 9 bases at V and 1 base at J, leaving 4 bases unmatched. Study processing details: Using reference gene primer amplification, nucleated cell counts were estimated. Repertoires were generated with immunoSEQ multiplex PCR, while TCRdb's copy carries only in-frame clones and drops some. That table furnishes V, J and clone size, whereas the DNA furnished D and trimming. The sample contains 100,000 to 150,000 clones, about four fifths of which appear only once. This TCR derives from a man in his 60s with acute or convalescent COVID-19. The specimen was peripheral blood. The J gene is TRBJ2-2, the V gene TRBV19, with TRBD1 matching over 8 bases. The CDR3 sequence is CASIDRGNTGELFF. As DNA, the CDR3 is TGTGCCAGCATTGACAGGGGGAACACCGGGGAGCTGTTTTTT.